The sequence of this T cell receptor beta chain was determined in a study of cytomegalovirus exposure and HLA in healthy donors (dated 2017 in TCRdb). For the study in its entirety: According to an earlier analysis of a few hundred of the donors, about 190 million T cells yielded 90 million to 140 million unique TCR beta sequences and more than 250 Gb of sequence data. Of the roughly 410 genotyped donors, 75% to 85% were placed in the genetic ancestry cluster associated with self-reported Caucasian donors. Roughly five DR-DQ haplotypes were handled as single units for association and clustering because linkage in the cohort was strong. In addition to the first cohort of 650 to 750 subjects, a separate validation cohort of around 110 different subjects was used. The study was designed to test whether signatures of past pathogen exposure could be identified by cataloging public T cell receptors. To decide whether each TCR beta V gene segment behaved as functional or pseudogenic, an earlier analysis of approximately 590 of the donors relied on high-throughput TCR beta sequencing. In the later analysis, no new phenotypic data were used to find candidate immune exposures; instead, reliance was placed on TCR beta sequences and their occurrence across donors. The number of typed donors differed by locus: roughly 629-640 for A, B, C, DRB1 and DQB1; 500 to 550 for DQA1; approximately 600 for DPA1; and 400 to 480 for DPB1. Donor age, sex, ethnicity and CMV serostatus were collected together with the repertoire data. All discovery cohort repertoires had been generated using a single sequencing platform. The study combined high-throughput TCR immunosequencing, statistical association of individual TCRs with disease status, and machine learning to predict cytomegalovirus infection status. The T cell repertoires of under 750 subjects were profiled by immunosequencing and related to cytomegalovirus serostatus. In a later analysis, previously published TCR beta repertoires from several hundred donors were re-analyzed and high-resolution HLA genotyping was added so that TCR occurrence patterns could be studied. Among about 360 genotyped donors of the cohort, an average of roughly 240,000 unique TCR beta nucleotide sequences were sequenced per donor, about a sixth of them non-productive. Roughly 300 gigabases of sequencing data and 70 million to 100 million unique TCR sequences made up an early release that covered around 640 HLA-typed donors. Class I and class II HLA loci were covered by the typing at four-digit resolution. A later genetic analysis took genome-wide SNP genotypes for about three fifths of the roughly 700 donors and used that subset as a discovery cohort. General conclusions and limits of the study: For the cohort, immune exposure information was limited to CMV serostatus. A later genetic analysis reported fewer N-insertions in productive TCRs among donors in an Asian-associated ancestry cluster than the roughly 700-donor mean. A few of the identified cytomegalovirus-associated TCR beta chains were confirmed in vitro to be specific for cytomegalovirus antigens. In a later analysis, about 17,000 TCR beta sequences were associated with specific HLA alleles at a false discovery rate of 0.05. A later analysis found that most CMV-associated TCR beta chains appeared HLA-restricted, with HLA associations seemingly driven largely by CMV exposure. V-gene and J-gene trimming of TCR beta chains was associated with a missense DCLRE1C variant in a later genetic analysis, and the association was replicated in an independent cohort. A later analysis reported that several top co-occurrence clusters appeared linked to parvovirus B19, influenza, CMV and Epstein-Barr virus. Sequencing depth was assumed to be roughly uniform across donors in the presence/absence analyses, though that assumption may not hold. Across donors, most TCR sequences were observed very rarely, whereas some public TCRs were present in many individuals. In a later analysis, HLA-associated TCR beta chains showed more clonal expansion and lower generation probabilities than non-associated chains that were equally common. In a later analysis, the rate of TCR association differed among HLA loci, with DRB1 alleles having the most associated TCRs and HLA-C alleles having the fewest. The earlier analysis of nearly 600 of the donors excluded around 17 rarely observed V segments, including chromosome 9 orphons, because counts were too low. Only TCR beta chains were sequenced in this cohort, and the absence of alpha or paired-chain data limited detectable features. An earlier analysis of around 600 of the donors showed that most TCR beta V segments appeared in productive rearrangements either about 87% or about 30% of the time, which broadly matched IMGT annotations. A further reported finding was that TCR beta sequences accurately predicted the HLA-A and HLA-B alleles for most subjects in the first cohort. Because some donors lacked HLA typing at each locus, the association tests relied only on the typed subset. In the study, 150 to 200 TCR beta chains were listed as associated with cytomegalovirus. Linkage disequilibrium might explain the correlated functional status among segregating V segments, but an unknown experimental factor could not be ruled out. In both the original and validation cohorts, the classifier was reported to diagnose cytomegalovirus status with high specificity and sensitivity. A group of highly shared sequence variants was considered likely to be a technical artifact of the sequencing pipeline. It was suggested by the authors that the approach could potentially be generalized to other disease states and immunological phenotypes. The 87-base-pair reads could not distinguish some IMGT-functional V segments, including TRBV6-2 and TRBV6-3, so those segments were excluded. When HLA alleles, especially DR and DQ, strongly co-occurred, attributing TCR associations to individual alleles was difficult.

For CDR1 and CDR2, the germline V gene lists MRHNA and SNTAGT. V is clipped by 0 bases and J by 0 bases, and the sequence between their germline boundaries is 6 bases long. The CDR3 measures 15 amino acids from cysteine to phenylalanine. The DNA shown is the 45-base CDR3, in frame from base 1. Receptor amplification or capture employed the immunoSEQ multiplex PCR assay. The multiplex PCR relied on a mix of 60 forward primers for TCR Vbeta segments and 13 reverse primers for TCR Jbeta segments. A multiplex PCR assay on genomic DNA amplified the CDR3 region of rearranged TCR beta genes. On the Illumina HiSeq System, the amplified TCR beta libraries were sequenced as 87-base-pair reads. As for the authors' bioinformatics: In a later analysis, tens of millions of unique TCR beta chains were counted across the roughly 610 repertoires, and about 10 million of these chains were shared by at least two donors. Raw reads were error-corrected and collapsed into unique sequences with a nearest-neighbor algorithm that merged closely related sequences to remove PCR and sequencing errors. Alignment of CDR3 sequences to IMGT reference sequences was used to assign V, D and J gene segments. For a sequence to be retained, a match of at least six nucleotides to both a V gene segment and a J gene segment was required. A rearrangement was called productive if the CDR3 had no stop codons and remained in frame with V and J, and every other rearrangement was called non-productive. Following IMGT convention, CDR3 was defined as the stretch from the second conserved V-encoded cysteine to the conserved J-encoded phenylalanine. The earlier analysis of approximately 590 of the donors excluded any sequence lacking an unambiguous match to a single V gene segment. In an earlier analysis of 500 to 750 of the donors, V segments were called functional above 56.7% productive rearrangements and were called segregating when the between-donor standard deviation exceeded 5%. A statistical classification framework was developed to diagnose cytomegalovirus status using the catalog of TCR beta chain sequences. In a later analysis, V and J genes were assigned by comparing TCR nucleotide sequences against IMGT/GENE-DB human TR gene sequences. In a later analysis, CDR3 sequences and most-parsimonious VDJ recombination scenarios were assigned using the TCRdist pipeline. In a later analysis, each TCR beta chain was defined by its CDR3 amino acid sequence together with its V-gene family, and reads without a unique V-gene family were excluded. A later analysis removed over 500 highly shared, low-generation-probability nucleotide sequences to deal with suspected cross-contamination and a sequencing artifact. A later analysis calculated a clonal expansion index for each public chain from normalized within-repertoire ranks of inferred template counts. In a later analysis, generation probabilities were computed with a VDJ recombination model fitted to out-of-frame rearrangements, and the resulting probabilities were checked against IGoR. In a later analysis, TCR-TCR, TCR-HLA and TCR-CMV co-occurrence was scored with hypergeometric tests, and a repertoire-size bias correction was applied to TCR pairs. False discovery rates were estimated in a later analysis by permuting HLA or CMV assignments 20 times. In a later analysis, co-occurring TCRs were grouped with DBSCAN, and TCRdist sequence similarity was added when clustering was performed within HLA-allele-positive subsets. Repertoires with fewer than 30,000 or more than 120,000 public chains, plus five repertoires with anomalous nucleotide sharing, were excluded from co-occurrence clustering. TCRdb obtained this table from immuneACCESS and retained in-frame rearrangements with V and J assigned. These tables miss some clones; where compared with another copy, unresolved V genes account for less than half of the shortfall, and the remainder is unexplained. V and J calls and clone size follow that table, whereas D and trimming were derived from the DNA. This sample has roughly 120,000 clones in its table, and approximately 58% of those were observed once. The ten largest clonotypes hold roughly 2% of the sample.

The cohort consisted of 600 to 750 healthy bone marrow donors. Cohort members were all nominally healthy when sampled, although unrecorded immune exposures were likely present. The donor tested CMV seronegative and was one of the 352 seronegative cohort members. Each donor provided a peripheral blood sample, and peripheral blood mononuclear cells were used for TCR beta sequencing. The Qiagen DNeasy Blood Extraction Kit was used to extract genomic DNA from the blood cell samples. Notes on this clone: Its antigen is unknown. Base qualities are not provided; no much larger clone lies one nucleotide away.

The sample taken for sequencing was PBMCs. This receptor was obtained from a woman aged 30 to 39 in good health and CMV-seronegative. The rearrangement joined TRBV6-4 to TRBJ2-1; the best D guess is TRBD2, with 6 bases matching. This receptor has the CDR3 CASSDSAGSYNEQFF. In nucleotide form, the sequence is TGTGCCAGCAGTGACTCAGCGGGCTCCTACAATGAGCAGTTCTTC.